This T cell receptor beta chain was found in a study of vaccination and CD4 T cells after COVID-19 (dated by TCRdb to between 2022 and 2023). Regarding the research as a whole: Convalescent patients had a positive SARS-CoV-2 result on nasal swab PCR, and of these patients, fewer than ten had mild disease and one had severe disease. Each participant got two doses of either the Pfizer-BioNTech BNT162b2 vaccine (n=8) or the Moderna mRNA-1273 vaccine (n=2). Control cultures received a CEFX viral epitope pool as the positive control, an HIV-1 Nef peptide pool as the negative control, or no peptide. In the convalescent cohort there were six males and four females, among whom were two Hispanic individuals, seven Caucasians, two Asians and one multiracial person. Post-COVID blood samples were collected from convalescent patients a median of about 92 days after diagnosis, with a range of roughly 30 to 161 days. Culture stimuli were overlapping spike peptide pools from SARS-CoV-2 and from the common cold coronaviruses HCoV-NL63, HCoV-OC43 and HCoV-229E. Post-vaccine blood samples were collected a median of about 66 days after the second vaccine dose, ranging from about 13 to 250 days. In over 8 COVID-19 convalescent patients and a few infection-naive healthy vaccine recipients, researchers compared the spike-specific CD4+ TCR repertoire from before mRNA vaccination with the repertoire from after. Points the paper makes about the study in general: Relatively few convalescent patients were included in the study, and early timepoints after natural infection were not analyzed. Among the post-vaccine SARS-CoV-2-reactive clones in convalescent patients, a median 86.3% showed up only after vaccination, which suggests vaccine-specific priming. Of the vaccine-specific clones found in convalescent patients, nearly all (304 of 307) were mono-reactive for SARS-CoV-2 spike instead of being cross-reactive with common cold coronaviruses. Although the median number of SARS-CoV-2-reactive clonotypes went up from fewer than 25 after infection to more than 30 after vaccination, the increase was not significant.

V is pared back by 6 bases and J by 1 base, with 7 bases lying between the germline termini. The CDR3 holds 13 amino acids from the cysteine to the phenylalanine. Only the CDR3 portion is preserved as DNA: 39 bases, with reading frame beginning at the first base. The germline V gene encodes CDR1 SGHVS and CDR2 FQNEAQ. In this sample, this clonotype turned up a few times. The target of this receptor is not known. No much larger clone is present one base from it, and per-base qualities are unavailable. Library creation used PCR. At the Johns Hopkins FTIC core, DNA from the cultured CD4+ T cells underwent TCR sequencing with the Oncomine TCR Beta short-read assay. The QIAamp micro DNA kit was used to extract genomic DNA from the cultured CD4+ T cells. Oncomine TCR Beta libraries made from cultured CD4+ T cells were pooled using unique dual indexes and sequenced on an Illumina iSeq 100. In the original analysis: Non-productive sequences were removed, and CDR3s that did not start with C, did not end with F or W, or were shorter than 7 amino acids were discarded. The MANAFEST web application identified antigen-specific clonotypes by comparing peptide-stimulated wells against reference wells and other culture wells. To be called positive, a clone needed an FDR below 0.05, an odds ratio above 5, and a productive frequency above 0.1% in at least two of three replicate wells. Cross-reactive clonotypes were defined as significantly expanded in both SARS-CoV-2 spike wells and at least one common cold coronavirus spike condition. CDR3 homology was assessed with Levenshtein distances (stringdist) and unrooted phylogenetic trees (ape) in R version 3.6.1. The raw public reads went through TCRdb reprocessing: fastp at Q25, MiXCR clone calling, in-frame beta chains kept. CDR3 protein sequences are deduplicated, and each keeps its most common genes and DNA. The V and J calls were determined by TCRdb, not by the authors. In all, the sample holds about 14,000 distinct CDR3 sequences, and about 30% of those were seen once. Of the sample, 20% to 25% is held by the ten largest clones.

Read against the paper, the sample's treatment or condition label means: roughly 10-day PBMC culture with coronavirus spike peptide pools or control peptides (ViraFEST assay). The ViraFEST assay was used in the study, in which antigen-specific T cells were expanded with peptide pools and expanded clonotypes were subsequently identified by TCR sequencing. The convalescent patients' positive SARS-CoV-2 PCR tests were from March to December 2020, which was before the Alpha, Beta and Delta variants emerged in the United States. PBMCs were cultured at two million per well in IMDM supplemented with approximately 4.7% human AB serum and 8.5 to 10 IU/ml IL-2, with roughly 9.5 ug/ml peptide pools added. Half of the culture medium was replaced with fresh IL-2-containing medium on days 3 and 7. Once the cells had been in culture for ten to eleven days, the EasySep CD4+ T cell isolation kit was used to isolate CD4+ T cells by negative selection. Ficoll-Paque Plus gradient centrifugation was used to isolate PBMCs from whole blood, and the isolated PBMCs were then either used fresh or cryopreserved at -140C. Each culture condition was generally run in triplicate wells.

The rearrangement combines TRBV7-8 with TRBJ1-5; matching of 5 bases hints at TRBD1 as the D gene. The sequence was collected from a human donor with COVID-19. The material sequenced was cultured CD4+ T cells from blood. The DNA sequence is given as TGTGCCAGCAGATCAGGGAGCAATCAGCCCCAGCATTTT. It codes for CASRSGSNQPQHF. With all but the CDR3 taken from the reference TRBV7-8 and TRBJ1-5 genes, the full variable domain is: GAGVSQSPRYKVAKRGQDVALRCDPISGHVSLFWYQQALGQGPEFLTYFQNEAQLDKSGLPSDRFFAERPEGSVSTLKIQRTQQEDSAVYLCASRSGSNQPQHFGDGTRLSIL.